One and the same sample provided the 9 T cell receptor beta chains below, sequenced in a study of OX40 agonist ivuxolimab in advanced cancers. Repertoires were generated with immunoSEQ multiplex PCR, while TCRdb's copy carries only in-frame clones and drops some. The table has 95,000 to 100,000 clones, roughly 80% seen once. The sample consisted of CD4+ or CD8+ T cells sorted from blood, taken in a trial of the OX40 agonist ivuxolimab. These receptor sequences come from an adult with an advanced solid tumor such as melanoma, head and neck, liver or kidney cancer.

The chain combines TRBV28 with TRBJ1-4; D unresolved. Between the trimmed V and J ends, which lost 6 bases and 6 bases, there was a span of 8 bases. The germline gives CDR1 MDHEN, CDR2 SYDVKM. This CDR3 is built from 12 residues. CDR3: CASRTPDEKLFF. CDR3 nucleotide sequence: TGTGCCAGCAGAACCCCTGATGAAAAACTGTTTTTT.

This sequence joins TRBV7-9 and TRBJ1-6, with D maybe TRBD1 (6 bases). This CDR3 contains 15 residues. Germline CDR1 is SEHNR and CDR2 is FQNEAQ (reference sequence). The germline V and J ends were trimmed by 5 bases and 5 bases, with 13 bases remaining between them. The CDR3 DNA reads TGTGCCAGCAGCCTGGACGGACAGAATAATTCACCCCTCCACTTT. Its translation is CASSLDGQNNSPLHF.

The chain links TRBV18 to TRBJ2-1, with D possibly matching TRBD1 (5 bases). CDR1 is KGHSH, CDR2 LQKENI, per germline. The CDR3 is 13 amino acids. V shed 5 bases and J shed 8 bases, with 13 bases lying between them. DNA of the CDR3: TGTGCCAGCTCAGCCGCAGGGTTGTATGAGCAGTTCTTC. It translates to CASSAAGLYEQFF.

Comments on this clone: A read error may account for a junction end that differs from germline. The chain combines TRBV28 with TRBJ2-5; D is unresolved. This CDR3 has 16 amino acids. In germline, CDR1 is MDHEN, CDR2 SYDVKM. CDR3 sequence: CASSLSQGFSQETQYF. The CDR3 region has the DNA TGTGCCAGCAGCTTATCCCAAGGATTTTCCCAAGAGACCCAGTACTTC. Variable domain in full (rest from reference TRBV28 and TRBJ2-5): DVKVTQSSRYLVKRTGEKVFLECVQDMDHENMFWYRQDPGLGLRLIYFSYDVKMKEKGDIPEGYSVSREKKERFSLILESASTNQTSMYLCASSLSQGFSQETQYFGPGTRLLVL.

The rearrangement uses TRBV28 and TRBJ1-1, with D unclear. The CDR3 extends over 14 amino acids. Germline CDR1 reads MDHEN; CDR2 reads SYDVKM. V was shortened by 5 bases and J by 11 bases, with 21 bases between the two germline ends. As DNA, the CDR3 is TGTGCCAGCAGTACGACCTCGGGCCGAAGGGAGGCTTTCTTT. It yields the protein CASSTTSGRREAFF.

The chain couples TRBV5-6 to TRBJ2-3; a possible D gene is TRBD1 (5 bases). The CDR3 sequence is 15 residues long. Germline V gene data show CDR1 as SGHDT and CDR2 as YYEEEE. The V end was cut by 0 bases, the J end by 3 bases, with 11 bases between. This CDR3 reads CASSLVQGLTDTQYF. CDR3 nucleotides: TGTGCCAGCAGCTTGGTCCAGGGATTAACAGATACGCAGTATTTT.

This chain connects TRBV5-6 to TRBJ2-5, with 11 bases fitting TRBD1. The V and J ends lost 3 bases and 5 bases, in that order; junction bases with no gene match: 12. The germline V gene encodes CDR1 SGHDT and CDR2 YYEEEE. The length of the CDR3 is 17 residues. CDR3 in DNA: TGTGCCAGCAGCTCCAAGGCCGGGACAGGGGGATCGGAGACCCAGTACTTC. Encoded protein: CASSSKAGTGGSETQYF.

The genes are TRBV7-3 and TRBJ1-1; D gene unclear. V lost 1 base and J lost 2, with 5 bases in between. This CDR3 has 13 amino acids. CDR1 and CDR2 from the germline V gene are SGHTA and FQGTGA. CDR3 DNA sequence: TGTGCCAGCAGCTTAATTAAAAACACTGAAGCTTTCTTT. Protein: CASSLIKNTEAFF.

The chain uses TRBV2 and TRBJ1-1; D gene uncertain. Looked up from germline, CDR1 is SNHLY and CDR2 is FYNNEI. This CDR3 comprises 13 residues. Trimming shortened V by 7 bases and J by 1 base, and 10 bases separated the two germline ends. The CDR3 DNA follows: TGTGCCAGCAACCCTACAAGGAACACTGAAGCTTTCTTT. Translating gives CASNPTRNTEAFF.